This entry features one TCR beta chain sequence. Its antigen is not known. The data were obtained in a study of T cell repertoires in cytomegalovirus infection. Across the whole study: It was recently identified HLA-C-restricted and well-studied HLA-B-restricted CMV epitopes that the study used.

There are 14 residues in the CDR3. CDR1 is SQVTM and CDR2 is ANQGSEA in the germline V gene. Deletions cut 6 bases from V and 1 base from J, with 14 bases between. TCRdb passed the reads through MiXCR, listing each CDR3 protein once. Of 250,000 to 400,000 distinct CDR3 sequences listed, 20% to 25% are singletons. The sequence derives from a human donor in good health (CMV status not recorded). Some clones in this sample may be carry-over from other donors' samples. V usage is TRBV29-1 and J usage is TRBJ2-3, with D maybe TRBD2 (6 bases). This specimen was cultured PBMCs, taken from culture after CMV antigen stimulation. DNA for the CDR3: TGCAGCGTCGCGAGACTAGTTGGCACAGATACGCAGTATTTT. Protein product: CSVARLVGTDTQYF.